These 28 T cell receptor beta chains were sequenced from one sample in a study of blood T cell repertoires in COVID-19. Sequenced by immunoSEQ multiplex PCR; TCRdb stores in-frame clones only, minus some. The table has about 9,200 clones, 70% to 90% seen once; the top ten hold roughly 9.7%. Sequences were obtained from peripheral blood. The origin of the receptors is a man in his 60s with acute or convalescent COVID-19.

V is TRBV19 and J is TRBJ1-1; D not certain. Germline CDR1 reads LNHDA; CDR2 reads SQIVND (reference sequence). Trimming cost V 3 bases and J 5 bases, with 16 bases left between them. The CDR3 is 15 residues long. The DNA for the CDR3 is TGTGCCAGTAGTATCCAGGCCGGGGTCGTTACTGAAGCTTTCTTT. It encodes CASSIQAGVVTEAFF.

The chain joins TRBV6-6 to TRBJ1-4, with D perhaps TRBD1 (5 bases). Germline CDR1 is MNHNY and CDR2 is SVGAGI (reference sequence). Trimming removed 2 bases from V and 8 bases from J, with 9 bases in between. The CDR3 covers 13 residues. The chain's CDR3 is CASSYGHREKLFF. CDR3 DNA sequence: TGTGCCAGCAGTTACGGGCACAGGGAAAAACTGTTTTTT.

The gene calls are TRBV30 and TRBJ1-3; 7 bases align to TRBD1. J lost 0 bases, V lost 8 bases, and 7 bases had no gene match. Looked up from germline, CDR1 is GTSNPN and CDR2 is SVGIG (reference sequence). The CDR3 totals 14 residues. Written as DNA, the CDR3 is TGTGCCGCTACAGGGGAGAGCTCTGGAAACACCATATATTTT. The encoded protein is CAATGESSGNTIYF. Using reference TRBV30 and TRBJ1-3 for the parts outside the CDR3, the full variable domain is SQTIHQWPATLVQPVGSPLSLECTVEGTSNPNLYWYRQAAGRGLQLLFYSVGIGQISSEVPQNLSASRPQDRQFILSSKKLLLSDSGFYLCAATGESSGNTIYFGEGSWLTVV.

This clone has more than one count but fewer than ten. V and J are TRBV3-1 (or the pseudogene TRBV3-2) and TRBJ2-7; unclear D gene. Between the trimmed V and J ends, which lost 6 bases and 5 bases, there was a span of 11 bases. The CDR3 is 12 residues long. CDR1 is LGHDT and CDR2 is YNNKEL in the germline V gene (reference sequence). The CDR3 DNA follows: TGTGCCAGCAGTCGAGAGTTCCACGAGCAGTACTTC. This sequence encodes CASSREFHEQYF.

The chain is built from TRBV13 and TRBJ1-5; maybe TRBD1 (5 bases). Trimming took 4 bases from V and 4 from J, leaving 11 bases between them. Per germline, CDR1 PRHDT and CDR2 FYEKMQ (reference sequence). This CDR3 has 14 amino acids. This chain's CDR3 is CASSSRGGNQPQHF. CDR3 in DNA: TGTGCCAGCAGCTCCCGGGGGGGTAATCAGCCCCAGCATTTT.

The chain joins TRBV7-9 to TRBJ1-2; tentatively, D is TRBD1 (6 bases). Germline V lookup: CDR1 SEHNR, CDR2 FQNEAQ (reference sequence). The V end was cut by 2 bases, the J end by 4 bases, with 20 bases between. This CDR3 comprises 17 residues. The CDR3 reads CASSLTLWTDRGYGYTF. Here the CDR3 DNA reads TGTGCCAGCAGCTTAACCCTCTGGACAGATCGGGGCTATGGCTACACCTTC. The whole variable domain, filled in from reference TRBV7-9 and TRBJ1-2, reads DTGVSQNPRHKITKRGQNVTFRCDPISEHNRLYWYRQTLGQGPEFLTYFQNEAQLEKSRLLSDRFSAERPKGSFSTLEIQRTEQGDSAMYLCASSLTLWTDRGYGYTFGSGTRLTVV.

The table lists this clone with a few counts. This chain links TRBV19 with TRBJ2-2; D gene ambiguous. The CDR3 length is 15 residues. CDR1 LNHDA and CDR2 SQIVND come from the germline V gene (reference sequence). V dropped 5 bases and J dropped 2 bases, with 12 bases sitting between them. The CDR3 DNA sequence: TGTGCCAGTAGTCTGGCACAGATAAACACCGGGGAGCTGTTTTTT. Amino acid sequence: CASSLAQINTGELFF.

This chain connects TRBV11-1 to TRBJ1-5; D is ambiguous. Germline V gene data show CDR1 as SGHAT and CDR2 as FQDESV (reference sequence). V lost 5 bases and J lost 2, with 10 bases in between. This CDR3 has 14 residues. In nucleotides, the CDR3 is TGTGCCAGCAGCCCCGGGTTAGGCAATCAGCCCCAGCATTTT. Translating gives CASSPGLGNQPQHF.

The chain uses TRBV3-1 (or the pseudogene TRBV3-2) and TRBJ2-5, with unresolved D. Trimming took off 4 bases at V and 2 bases at J, with 11 bases between the two ends. CDR1 LGHDT and CDR2 YNNKEL come from the germline V gene (reference sequence). This CDR3 has 14 residues. Here the CDR3 reads CASSPWPKQETQYF. In nucleotides, the CDR3 is TGTGCCAGCAGCCCATGGCCGAAACAAGAGACCCAGTACTTC.

The gene calls are TRBV18 and TRBJ2-3; 8 bases align to TRBD2. V lost 1 base, J lost 8 bases, and 5 bases stayed unmatched. The CDR3 is 14 amino acids. Per germline, CDR1 KGHSH and CDR2 LQKENI. CDR3 residues: CASSPLAGSGTQYF. The DNA of the CDR3 is TGTGCCAGCTCACCACTAGCGGGAAGTGGTACGCAGTATTTT.

The rearrangement uses TRBV18 and TRBJ1-1; 8 positions agree with TRBD1. The V and J ends lost 3 bases and 1 base, in that order; junction bases with no gene match: 4. Germline V CDR1 and CDR2: KGHSH, LQKENI. This CDR3 is built from 15 residues. The DNA for the CDR3 is TGTGCCAGCTCACCTGCAGGGGGCCCGAACACTGAAGCTTTCTTT. Its translation: CASSPAGGPNTEAFF.

CDR3 residues: CASSPDRGRNTEAFF. The CDR3, as DNA: TGTGCCAGCAGCCCAGACAGGGGAAGGAACACTGAAGCTTTCTTT. The chain uses TRBV6-5 and TRBJ1-1, with 8 bases aligning to TRBD1. V lost 6 bases, J lost 1 base, and 7 bases stayed unmatched. Per germline, CDR1 MNHEY and CDR2 SVGAGI. The CDR3 covers 15 residues.

V usage is TRBV19 and J usage is TRBJ1-1, with D maybe TRBD1 (5 bases). Per germline, CDR1 LNHDA and CDR2 SQIVND (reference sequence). Trimming stripped 7 bases from V and 4 bases from J, with 28 bases between. The CDR3 contains 18 residues. Here the CDR3 reads CASIPLDGFGFQGTEAFF. The DNA of the CDR3 is TGTGCCAGTATTCCCCTGGACGGCTTTGGTTTCCAGGGCACTGAAGCTTTCTTT.

This CDR3 is CASSLARQGINTGELFF. CDR3 in DNA: TGTGCCAGCAGCCTAGCTAGACAGGGGATTAACACCGGGGAGCTGTTTTTT. The V gene is TRBV7-3, the J gene TRBJ2-2; 8 nucleotides line up with TRBD1. V gave up 5 bases and J gave up 2 bases; unmatched junction bases: 10. The V gene's germline CDR1 is SGHTA and CDR2 FQGTGA. The CDR3 is 17 residues long.

Of note for this clone: The same CDR3 also results from other DNA sequences found in this sample. This chain uses TRBV19 with TRBJ2-7; 8 positions match TRBD1. The V and J ends lost 5 bases and 3 bases, in that order; junction bases with no gene match: 0. Germline CDR1 reads LNHDA; CDR2 reads SQIVND (reference sequence). This CDR3 comprises 12 residues. CDR3 sequence (DNA): TGTGCCAGTAGTGGACAGGGCTACGAGCAGTACTTC. As protein: CASSGQGYEQYF.

The J gene is TRBJ2-5, the V gene TRBV19, with D possibly matching TRBD1 (5 bases). This CDR3 has 15 residues. The germline V gene encodes CDR1 LNHDA and CDR2 SQIVND (reference sequence). V was trimmed by 1 base and J by 5 bases, leaving 14 bases between them. The CDR3 sequence: CASSIGHQGEETQYF. In DNA, the CDR3 is TGTGCCAGTAGTATAGGGCACCAGGGTGAGGAGACCCAGTACTTC.

The chain couples TRBV2 to TRBJ1-5; TRBD1 is a possible D gene (5 bases). V was cut by 6 bases and J by 4 bases, with 13 bases left in between. The CDR3 loop spans 14 amino acids. CDR1 and CDR2 (germline): SNHLY, FYNNEI. The CDR3 sequence is CASRWSDSNQPQHF. CDR3 in DNA: TGTGCCAGCAGGTGGTCCGACAGTAATCAGCCCCAGCATTTT.

The rearrangement links TRBV3-1 (or the pseudogene TRBV3-2) to TRBJ1-1, with D maybe TRBD1 (5 bases). CDR3 length: 17 amino acids. V lost 4 bases and J lost 4, with 22 bases in between. Germline assignment: CDR1 LGHDT and CDR2 YNNKEL (reference sequence). The CDR3 DNA follows: TGTGCCAGCAGCCGATCCGACCTGAGAATCGGGGGCACTGAAGCTTTCTTT. This gives the protein CASSRSDLRIGGTEAFF.

The J gene is TRBJ1-3, the V gene TRBV4-2; D unclear. This CDR3 is built from 17 residues. The germline V gene encodes CDR1 LGHNA and CDR2 YNFKEQ. V was pared by 0 bases and J by 0 bases, with 12 bases between. The CDR3 region is CASSQESAASSGNTIYF. CDR3 DNA: TGTGCCAGCAGCCAAGAGTCGGCGGCCAGCTCTGGAAACACCATATATTTT.

The V call is TRBV7-3, the J call TRBJ2-5; 11 bases line up with TRBD2. Germline V gene lookup returns CDR1 SGHTA and CDR2 FQGTGA. Trimming at V came to 5 bases and at J to 0 bases, leaving 5 bases not matched to a gene. This CDR3 is 16 amino acids long. The CDR3 region has the DNA TGTGCCAGCAGCAGAAGACTAGCGGGGAACCAAGAGACCCAGTACTTC. Translated, it gives CASSRRLAGNQETQYF.

This clone showed up just a few times. J is TRBJ1-2 and V is TRBV16; D ambiguous. The germline V gene encodes CDR1 KGHSY and CDR2 FQNENV. V shed 5 bases and J shed 0 bases, with 7 bases lying between them. The CDR3 spans 13 residues. CDR3 DNA: TGTGCCAGCAGCTCAACAGCTAACTATGGCTACACCTTC. Amino acids: CASSSTANYGYTF.

This chain joins TRBV3-1 (or the pseudogene TRBV3-2) and TRBJ2-1, with 11 positions matching TRBD2. The germline gives CDR1 LGHDT, CDR2 YNNKEL (reference sequence). The CDR3 has 14 amino acids. V gave up 5 bases and J gave up 12 bases; unmatched junction bases: 9. Here the CDR3 reads CASSSSGLAVGQFF. The CDR3 region has the DNA TGTGCCAGCAGCTCATCGGGACTAGCGGTGGGGCAGTTCTTC.

This clone was observed a single time. The rearrangement joins TRBV19 to TRBJ1-1, with 9 bases aligning to TRBD1. The trim removed 0 bases at V and 4 bases at J, leaving 3 bases unmatched. There are 15 residues in the CDR3. The germline gives CDR1 LNHDA, CDR2 SQIVND (reference sequence). CDR3: CASSIEPGQGTEAFF. The CDR3 nucleotides read TGTGCCAGTAGTATAGAGCCGGGACAGGGCACTGAAGCTTTCTTT.

J is TRBJ1-5 and V is TRBV6-5; tentatively, D is TRBD1 (5 bases). V lost 5 bases, J lost 0 bases, and 11 bases lay in between. Germline CDR1 and CDR2: MNHEY and SVGAGI. The CDR3 extends over 15 amino acids. CDR3 DNA sequence: TGTGCCAGCAGTCAGGGCCCGGATAGCAATCAGCCCCAGCATTTT. Its translation is CASSQGPDSNQPQHF.

The CDR3 reads CASSLGAAGQPQHF. CDR3 coding DNA: TGCGCCAGCAGCCTAGGCGCAGCGGGCCAGCCCCAGCATTTT. The V call is TRBV4-1, the J call TRBJ1-5; unclear D gene. The CDR3 is made up of 14 amino acids. The germline CDR1 and CDR2 sequences are MGHRA and YSYEKL. V lost 4 bases, J lost 7 bases, and 14 bases lay in between.

The chain has TRBV6-5 and TRBJ1-5; 8 nucleotides agree with TRBD1. There are 14 residues in the CDR3. After removal of 6 bases from V and 2 bases from J, the junction contained 3 bases not matched to a gene. CDR1 MNHEY and CDR2 SVGAGI come from the germline V gene. The CDR3 nucleotides are TGTGCCAGCAGGATGGGACAGGGCAATCAGCCCCAGCATTTT. Translating gives CASRMGQGNQPQHF.

The chain links TRBV30 to TRBJ1-6; 9 bases fit TRBD1. V lost 5 bases and J lost 9; bases outside the gene matches: 14. The CDR3 covers 16 residues. Germline V gene data show CDR1 as GTSNPN and CDR2 as SVGIG (reference sequence). This CDR3 is CAWRIGTGSGISPLHF. CDR3 sequence (DNA): TGTGCCTGGCGAATCGGGACAGGGTCTGGGATTTCACCCCTCCACTTT.

This chain uses TRBV9 with TRBJ2-7, with D possibly matching TRBD1 (6 bases). CDR1 and CDR2 from the germline V gene are SGDLS and YYNGEE. This CDR3 is 14 amino acids long. Between the trimmed V and J ends, which lost 6 bases and 3 bases, there was a span of 16 bases. CDR3 sequence reads: CASNRQGSDYEQYV. In DNA form, the CDR3 reads TGTGCCAGCAACAGGCAGGGGTCTGACTACGAGCAGTACGTC.